The 9 T cell receptor beta chains below all came from one sample that was sequenced in a study of CD8+CD57+ T cells in acquired aplastic anemia. The template for TCR beta VDJ and CDR3 sequence profiling was genomic DNA. TCRdb reprocessed the reads with MiXCR, giving one entry per CDR3 protein. The sample records 250,000 to 350,000 distinct CDR3 sequences, 56% being singletons. Previously, flow cytometry had revealed CD8+CD57+ cell expansion in the patients chosen for sequencing. The source material was sorted CD4+, CD8+, or CD8+CD57+ T cells (not recorded which) from PBMCs. The receptors here all came from a human donor with aplastic anemia.

The rearrangement uses TRBV7-3 and TRBJ1-2; TRBD1 might be the D (6 bases). The CDR3 extends over 14 amino acids. Germline CDR1 reads SGHTA; CDR2 reads FQGTGA. The V gene lost 4 bases and the J gene lost 2 bases, with 11 bases spanning the gap. The CDR3 loop reads CASSSRTANYGYTF. Here the CDR3 DNA reads TGTGCCAGCAGCTCAAGGACAGCCAACTATGGCTACACCTTC.

The rearrangement links TRBV19 to TRBJ2-3, with unresolved D. The germline gives CDR1 LNHDA, CDR2 SQIVND (reference sequence). This CDR3 spans 14 amino acids. Trimming removed 1 base from V and 2 bases from J, with 7 bases in between. The CDR3 reads CASSIGHYTDTQYF. CDR3 coding DNA: TGTGCCAGTAGTATAGGACACTACACAGATACGCAGTATTTT.

V and J are TRBV5-6 and TRBJ1-1; D remains ambiguous. The V end was cut by 1 base, the J end by 1 base, with 17 bases between. The CDR3 runs to 17 residues. The germline V gene has CDR1 SGHDT and CDR2 YYEEEE. CDR3 bases: TGTGCCAGCAGCTTGTGGACTCCTATCATGGGGAACACTGAAGCTTTCTTT. Amino acid sequence: CASSLWTPIMGNTEAFF.

On this clonotype itself: A junction boundary mismatches the germline segment, possibly from a read error. The chain links TRBV5-1 to TRBJ1-1; 7 bases are a match to TRBD1. CDR1 and CDR2 from the germline V gene are SGHRS and YFSETQ. The CDR3 runs 13 residues. CDR3 nucleotide sequence: TGCGCCAGCAGAATGGAGGGGGCATTAGAAGCTTCCTTT. Protein product: CASRMEGALEASF.

This chain connects TRBV10-1 to TRBJ2-5, with a weak D call TRBD2 (5 bases). The CDR3 totals 11 residues. V lost 9 bases and J 7 bases, leaving 12 bases between the germline ends. CDR1 and CDR2 from the germline V gene are WNHNN and SYGVQD (reference sequence). The CDR3 coding sequence is TGCGCCAGTGAGGCCGCGGGGACCCAGTACTTC. Encoded protein: CASEAAGTQYF.

In its sample, this clonotype was seen a few times. V is TRBV7-9 and J is TRBJ1-5, with a possible D match to TRBD1 (5 bases). The CDR3 is 14 amino acids. CDR1 SEHNR and CDR2 FQNEAQ come from the germline V gene (reference sequence). V gave up 2 bases and J gave up 5 bases, with 10 bases separating them. The CDR3 nucleotides are TGTGCCAGCAGCTTATGGGGCACCGATCAGCCCCAGCATTTT. This gives the protein CASSLWGTDQPQHF. The full variable domain, with the rest looked up from reference TRBV7-9 and TRBJ1-5, is DTGVSQNPRHKITKRGQNVTFRCDPISEHNRLYWYRQTLGQGPEFLTYFQNEAQLEKSRLLSDRFSAERPKGSFSTLEIQRTEQGDSAMYLCASSLWGTDQPQHFGDGTRLSIL.

Ten or more counts support this clonotype. The V gene is TRBV25-1, the J gene TRBJ2-7; D possibly corresponds to TRBD1 (6 bases). Germline-derived CDR1 and CDR2 are MGHDK and SYGVNS. V was shortened by 5 bases and J by 1 base, with 15 bases between the two germline ends. The CDR3 loop spans 15 amino acids. The CDR3 here is CASSKTGRGSYEQYF. CDR3 in DNA: TGTGCCAGCAGTAAAACAGGCAGGGGATCCTACGAGCAGTACTTC.

This clonotype was found once. The chain joins TRBV14 to TRBJ1-3; D is unresolved. V gave up 1 base and J gave up 4 bases, with 8 bases separating them. The CDR3 has 14 residues. Germline loops: CDR1 SGHDN, CDR2 FVKESK. CDR3 coding DNA: TGTGCCAGCAGCCAAGGGCTGGCAGGAAACACCATATATTTT. Translation gives CASSQGLAGNTIYF.

The chain is built from TRBV20-1 and TRBJ1-1; 11 positions match TRBD1. Trimming removed 4 bases from V and 4 bases from J; junction bases left unmatched: 8. The CDR3 contains 15 residues. Germline lookup yields CDR1 DFQATT and CDR2 SNEGSKA (reference sequence). This CDR3 is CSAKVDRGRSTEAFF. DNA for the CDR3: TGCAGTGCTAAAGTGGACAGGGGGCGCAGCACTGAAGCTTTCTTT.